This T cell receptor (beta chain) was identified during a study of blood T cell repertoires in COVID-19. The CDR3 runs to 16 residues. The junction had 14 bases not matched to a gene; V was cut back by 5 bases and J by 8 bases. Germline loops: CDR1 SGHTA, CDR2 FQGTGA. In the authors' methods: How many nucleated cells were present was estimated from reference gene primer amplification. This table comes from immunoSEQ multiplex PCR, and its TCRdb copy is limited to in-frame clones, with some not included. Clone size and V and J calls were adopted from that table, with D and trimming inferred from the DNA. Among approximately 110,000 clones listed, roughly 82% were seen once. This clone appeared a single time.

This TCR was recovered from an elderly woman with active or convalescent COVID-19. The V and J genes are TRBV7-3 and TRBJ2-1, with 8 bases aligning to TRBD2. Sample: peripheral blood. In DNA form, the CDR3 reads TGTGCCAGCAGCCGCCTCGGCGGGAGGAATAAGGATGAGCAGTTCTTC. Its translation is CASSRLGGRNKDEQFF.